These 5 T cell receptor beta chains were sequenced from one sample in a study of tumor-infiltrating lymphocytes in primary liver carcinoma. Taking about 18-32 mg of unsorted bulk tissue, the authors co-extracted RNA and DNA. With a constant-region primer, TCR beta cDNA was made from approximately 500 ng of total RNA. Investigators got TCR beta libraries out of three nested multiplex PCR rounds, done with slightly modified ARM-PCR. Researchers ran the first two PCR rounds for 10 cycles each with TRBV1-TRBV30 forward primers and a C-beta reverse primer. TCRdb re-derived calls from the multiplex PCR reads in MiXCR, one entry per CDR3 protein. The table includes 20,000 to 25,000 distinct CDR3 sequences, roughly 70% detected once. Sequencing used liver tumor tissue from sampling region 1. Subset defined: tumor region T1, superior pole. These receptor sequences come from a man in his forties or fifties with primary liver carcinoma and hepatitis B virus infection.

As for this clonotype: One end of the junction does not line up with germline, which may come from a read error. This chain uses TRBV4-2 with TRBJ2-7; 12 bases fit TRBD2. Germline V gene lookup returns CDR1 LGHNA and CDR2 YNFKEQ. The CDR3 is 18 amino acids. CDR3 DNA sequence: TGTACCAGCAGCCAATACGGACTAGCGGGAATCTGGTCCTACGAGCATTACTTC. Protein product: CTSSQYGLAGIWSYEHYF.

About this clonotype itself: The final CDR3 position lacks the conserved phenylalanine or tryptophan, pointing to a likely read error. The limits of the CDR3 on the DNA are not certain, so only TCRdb's listed CDR3 is given. The chain employs TRBV6-5 and TRBJ2-6. The CDR3 is 13 amino acids in total, end residues counted. Germline values: CDR1 MNHEY, CDR2 SVGAGI. CDR3 amino acids: CASTEWGANVLIV.

As concerns this clonotype: At one of its ends the junction is not consistent with the germline gene, which may arise from a read error. This sequence joins TRBV11-2 and TRBJ1-4; no clear D. The CDR3 length is 15 residues. Germline CDR1 SGHAT, CDR2 FQNNGV. CDR3 in DNA: TGTGCCAGCAGCGTAGACGGGTTCCCTATTGAAAAGCTGTTTTTT. This gives the protein CASSVDGFPIEKLFF. Together with reference TRBV11-2 and TRBJ1-4, the CDR3 gives the full variable domain: EAGVAQSPRYKIIEKRQSVAFWCNPISGHATLYWYQQILGQGPKLLIQFQNNGVVDDSQLPKDRFSAERLKGVDSTLKIQPAKLEDSAVYLCASSVDGFPIEKLFFGSGTQLSVL.

Of note for this clonotype: One end of the junction fails to match germline, which may point to a read error. The chain is built from TRBV11-2 and TRBJ2-7, with TRBD1 matching over 9 bases. The CDR3 runs 15 residues. Germline lookup yields CDR1 SGHAT and CDR2 FQNNGV. CDR3 in amino acids: CASSQGTGIIYKQYF. The CDR3 DNA follows: TGTGCCAGCAGCCAAGGGACAGGGATAATCTACAAGCAGTACTTC.

With respect to this clonotype: Germline and junction disagree at one end, which may indicate a read error. V gene TRBV9 combines with J gene TRBJ2-3; D tentatively fits TRBD1 or TRBD2 (6 bases each). The CDR3 runs 14 residues. Germline CDR1 and CDR2: SGDLS and YYNGEE. In nucleotides, the CDR3 is TGTGACAGCAGCGAGGGGGGAAGCACAGATACGCAGTATTTT. Its protein is CDSSEGGSTDTQYF.